Listed below are T cell receptor beta chains from one sample, sequenced in a study of blood T cell repertoires in COVID-19. TCRdb keeps only in-frame clones here, not all; method: immunoSEQ multiplex PCR. Among about 130,000 clones listed, roughly 80% were seen once. The specimen sequenced was peripheral blood. The receptors come from a man between 65 and 85 years old with acute or convalescent COVID-19. Each CDR3 is given with its conserved first and last residue.

v_call	j_call	cdr3_aa
TRBV11-1	TRBJ2-3	CASSSFRGGTDTQYF
TRBV5-1	TRBJ2-3	CASSDYRETDTQYF
TRBV29-1	TRBJ2-5	CSVVGAGETQYF
TRBV10-3	TRBJ1-6	CAISLGQGNSPLHF
TRBV29-1	TRBJ1-6	CSVGAGGNSPLHF
TRBV5-1	TRBJ1-6	CASSARDRGNSPLHF
TRBV6-5	TRBJ2-1	CASSYSRNLGMWFF
TRBV13	TRBJ2-1	CASSSGASGGGNEQFF
TRBV6-5	TRBJ1-1	CAASRGRNTEAFF
TRBV30	TRBJ2-6	CAYSPGAGANVLTF
TRBV7-7	TRBJ2-5	CASSLDRGSATQYF
TRBV29-1	TRBJ2-3	CSGGQSTDTQYF
TRBV4-1	TRBJ2-3	CASSGGVGLRGSGGTDTQYF
TRBV2	TRBJ1-4	CASTPRDSNEKLFF
TRBV5-1	TRBJ2-1	CASSPGTGTNEQFF
TRBV5-4	TRBJ1-2	CASTDLGPEGGYTF
TRBV3-1/TRBV3-2	TRBJ1-1	CASSQDQANTEAFF
TRBV19	TRBJ2-3	CASSQLSGGKADTQYF
TRBV9	TRBJ1-5	CASSAGTGGYQPQHF
TRBV18	TRBJ1-2	CASAENRNYGYTF
TRBV19	TRBJ2-2	CASSKERDSVSRELFF
TRBV5-8	TRBJ1-4	CASSLQGAGEKLFF
TRBV21-1	TRBJ1-1	CASSCSVYTIRTEAFF
TRBV12-5	TRBJ1-3	CASAGGSGTPTANTIYF
TRBV19	TRBJ2-5	CASSIRSGYLAGASRETQYF
TRBV5-1	TRBJ2-3	CASSGGPSGGARDTQYF
TRBV19	TRBJ1-6	CASSIRNSPLHF
TRBV6-5	TRBJ2-3	CASRVAGGPGDTQYF
TRBV5-6	TRBJ1-3	CASSLAGGSGNTIYF
TRBV18	TRBJ1-1	CASSPPNRATEAFF
TRBV29-1	TRBJ2-7	CSAVTDIYEQYF
TRBV29-1	TRBJ2-1	CSVEAGSGYNEQFF
TRBV10-2	TRBJ1-3	CASSPRGSGNTIYF
TRBV10-3	TRBJ1-1	CAISGTGGRYGTEAFF
TRBV6-5	TRBJ1-1	CASSMTAPNTEAFF
TRBV7-9	TRBJ2-7	CASSLRGLGDRVHEQYF
TRBV12-3/TRBV12-4	TRBJ2-3	CASGWTGTDTQYF
TRBV7-8	TRBJ1-4	CASSLANVREEDEKLFF
TRBV18	TRBJ2-3	CASSPGLAGTDTQYF
TRBV6-1	TRBJ1-4	CASRTGASEKLFF
TRBV27	TRBJ1-6	CASTPRGYNSPLHF
TRBV6-2/TRBV6-3	TRBJ1-2	CASSYGGRGRYGYTF
TRBV11-3	TRBJ2-5	CASSLGAGGHQETQYF
TRBV11-2	TRBJ1-4	CASSTKTASVNEKLFF
TRBV24-1	TRBJ2-1	CATSDLTGRNEQFF
TRBV11-2	TRBJ1-5	CASSFGRDQPQHF
TRBV4-1	TRBJ2-7	CASSQERWDRAYEQYF
TRBV4-2	TRBJ2-5	CASSQDWLAGGQETQYF
TRBV7-2	TRBJ2-7	CASSLSRGTYEQYF
TRBV7-2	TRBJ1-2	CASSPLGGFGYTF
TRBV6-5	TRBJ2-3	CATSSLTTQYF
TRBV19	TRBJ2-1	CASTGGVLLGEQFF
TRBV5-1	TRBJ1-2	CASRKTGGYGYTF
TRBV10-2	TRBJ1-1	CASIPGRYTEAFF
TRBV29-1	TRBJ1-4	CSVDRGDEKLFF